Each of the 23 T cell receptor beta chains below was sequenced from the same sample in a study of cytomegalovirus exposure and HLA in healthy donors. A multiplex PCR was run with 60 Vbeta primers and 13 Jbeta primers. Libraries were prepared by immunoSEQ multiplex PCR; TCRdb keeps only in-frame clonotypes and omits some of them. Of fewer than 250,000 clones listed, 70% to 80% were seen once; the top ten hold 3.8%. Sequencing used PBMCs. These receptors all come from a male donor in good health and CMV-seronegative.

The rearrangement links TRBV25-1 to TRBJ2-1, with D perhaps TRBD1 (6 bases). The CDR3 is made up of 15 amino acids. Trimming took off 3 bases at V and 7 bases at J, with 16 bases between the two ends. Germline loops: CDR1 MGHDK, CDR2 SYGVNS. For the CDR3, the DNA is TGTGCCAGCAGTGAGTCGGCCAGGGGAAGGAATGAGCAGTTCTTC. Amino acid sequence: CASSESARGRNEQFF.

The chain couples TRBV2 to TRBJ1-2, with a weak D call TRBD1 (6 bases). CDR1 SNHLY and CDR2 FYNNEI come from the germline V gene. The CDR3 spans 14 residues. V lost 2 bases to trimming and J lost 4 bases, with 11 bases between them. Written as DNA, the CDR3 is TGTGCCAGCAGTGAAACGACAGGCGGCTATGGCTACACCTTC. Translation gives CASSETTGGYGYTF.

V gene TRBV19 combines with J gene TRBJ2-5; D is possibly TRBD2 (5 bases). V lost 4 bases and J 3 bases, leaving 9 bases between the germline ends. Germline-derived CDR1 and CDR2 are LNHDA and SQIVND (reference sequence). The length of the CDR3 is 13 residues. This chain's CDR3 is CASSTDGEETQYF. The CDR3 DNA sequence: TGTGCCAGTAGTACCGACGGGGAAGAGACCCAGTACTTC.

Of note for this clone: This specimen includes other DNA sequences encoding the same CDR3. The CDR3 DNA sequence: TGTGCCAGCAGTCTCAAACAGGGGTCCTATGGCTACACCTTC. It specifies CASSLKQGSYGYTF. The chain couples TRBV27 to TRBJ1-2; 7 positions agree with TRBD1. V was pared by 5 bases and J by 4 bases, with 7 bases of the junction left unmatched. CDR1 MNHEY and CDR2 SMNVEV come from the germline V gene (reference sequence). The CDR3 loop spans 14 amino acids.

This clone was seen once. The chain carries TRBV10-1 and TRBJ2-7; 7 bases are a match to TRBD1. The CDR3 extends over 15 amino acids. Germline CDR1 is WNHNN and CDR2 is SYGVQD (reference sequence). V gave up 6 bases and J gave up 0 bases; unmatched junction bases: 8. CDR3 in amino acids: CASSPGTATSYEQYF. Here the CDR3 DNA reads TGCGCCAGCAGCCCCGGGACAGCAACCTCCTACGAGCAGTACTTC.

The rearrangement uses TRBV27 and TRBJ2-1; TRBD1 is a possible D gene (6 bases). Trimming shortened V by 2 bases and J by 10 bases, and 15 bases separated the two germline ends. The CDR3 consists of 14 residues. Germline CDR1 is MNHEY and CDR2 is SMNVEV (reference sequence). This CDR3 is CASSLGWQGSEQFF. The CDR3 nucleotides are TGTGCCAGCAGTTTAGGGTGGCAGGGGTCGGAGCAGTTCTTC.

The chain is built from TRBV5-4 and TRBJ1-2; 8 bases align to TRBD1. This CDR3 spans 14 amino acids. Trimming removed 0 bases from V and 4 bases from J; junction bases left unmatched: 2. CDR1 and CDR2 (germline): SGHNT, YYREEE (reference sequence). Here the CDR3 reads CASSLGQGAYGYTF. Written as DNA, the CDR3 is TGTGCCAGCAGCTTGGGTCAGGGGGCCTATGGCTACACCTTC. Filled out from reference TRBV5-4 and TRBJ1-2, the complete variable domain reads ETGVTQSPTHLIKTRGQQVTLRCSSQSGHNTVSWYQQALGQGPQFIFQYYREEENGRGNFPPRFSGLQFPNYSSELNVNALELDDSALYLCASSLGQGAYGYTFGSGTRLTVV.

This clone was observed a handful of times. This rearrangement joins TRBV18 to TRBJ2-7, with D possibly being TRBD1 (6 bases). Per germline, CDR1 KGHSH and CDR2 LQKENI. V was shortened by 6 bases and J by 7 bases, with 19 bases between the two germline ends. The CDR3 is 14 amino acids. The CDR3 bases are TGTGCCAGCTCTCAAATGGTGGGCAGGGGAGAGCAGTACTTC. Residues: CASSQMVGRGEQYF.

This chain connects TRBV18 to TRBJ2-7, with D perhaps matching TRBD2 (6 bases). Trimming pared 6 bases from V and 0 bases from J, leaving 12 bases between. CDR3 size: 14 residues. CDR1 is KGHSH and CDR2 is LQKENI in the germline V gene. For the CDR3, the DNA is TGTGCCAGCTCGAATTCGGGGGTCTCCTACGAGCAGTACTTC. This gives the protein CASSNSGVSYEQYF.

V is TRBV10-3 and J is TRBJ1-5; 7 positions agree with TRBD1. CDR1 and CDR2 (germline): ENHRY, SYGVKD. V gave up 3 bases and J gave up 6 bases; unmatched junction bases: 5. This CDR3 spans 14 amino acids. CDR3 DNA: TGTGCCATCAGTGAAGACAGGGTGGGTCAGCCCCAGCATTTT. Its translation: CAISEDRVGQPQHF.

The rearrangement joins TRBV6-5 to TRBJ2-7, with D possibly matching TRBD2 (5 bases). Trimming removed 3 bases at V and 6 bases at J, with 15 bases between. This CDR3 is 14 amino acids long. Germline V CDR1 and CDR2: MNHEY, SVGAGI. The CDR3 sequence is CASSYIRGSGEQYF. The CDR3 DNA sequence: TGTGCCAGCAGTTATATCAGAGGGTCTGGCGAGCAGTACTTC.

The V and J genes are TRBV28 and TRBJ1-1; perhaps TRBD1 as D (5 bases). CDR1 is MDHEN, CDR2 SYDVKM, per germline. Trimming took 6 bases from V and 0 from J, leaving 14 bases between them. The CDR3 covers 15 residues. The DNA for the CDR3 is TGTGCCAGCAGCGCACAGGTATTTCTGAACACTGAAGCTTTCTTT. As protein: CASSAQVFLNTEAFF.

The chain's CDR3 is CASRTDRSRNQPQHF. The CDR3 DNA follows: TGTGCCAGCAGAACCGACAGATCCCGCAATCAGCCCCAGCATTTT. This chain joins TRBV6-1 and TRBJ1-5; D is possibly TRBD1 (5 bases). CDR3 length equals 15 residues. The germline V gene has CDR1 MNHNS and CDR2 SASEGT. V was cut by 6 bases and J by 2 bases, with 14 bases left in between.

This clone has only one observation. This sequence joins TRBV27 and TRBJ2-1, with 8 bases fitting TRBD2. This CDR3 is built from 17 residues. The J segment lost 6 bases and the V segment lost 0 bases, leaving 10 bases of the junction unmatched. The germline V gene encodes CDR1 MNHEY and CDR2 SMNVEV (reference sequence). The CDR3 loop is CASSLSSSGSVVNEQFF. The CDR3 DNA is TGTGCCAGCAGTTTATCCTCGAGCGGGAGTGTGGTCAATGAGCAGTTCTTC.

This chain uses TRBV6-5 with TRBJ2-7, with TRBD1 as a possible D gene (6 bases). The germline gives CDR1 MNHEY, CDR2 SVGAGI. V was clipped by 6 bases and J by 2 bases, with 14 bases between them. The CDR3 is 14 amino acids. The CDR3 region is CASSRTAYTYEQYF. CDR3 in DNA: TGTGCCAGCAGCCGGACAGCGTATACCTACGAGCAGTACTTC.

The chain couples TRBV5-1 to TRBJ2-5; 9 nucleotides match TRBD2. Germline-derived CDR1 and CDR2 are SGHRS and YFSETQ. J lost 5 bases, V lost 2 bases, and 4 bases had no gene match. CDR3 length equals 14 residues. The CDR3 bases are TGCGCCAGCAGCTTCATAGCGGGAGCGGAGACCCAGTACTTC. This codes for CASSFIAGAETQYF.

This clone has only a few counts. V usage is TRBV5-4 and J usage is TRBJ1-4; D perhaps matches TRBD1 (5 bases). V was cut by 0 bases and J by 5 bases, with 20 bases left in between. CDR3 size: 18 residues. The germline V gene has CDR1 SGHNT and CDR2 YYREEE (reference sequence). The CDR3 nucleotides are TGTGCCAGCAGCTTGGGAGGAGAGCGGGGGAGAGAGAATGAAAAACTGTTTTTT. Amino acids: CASSLGGERGRENEKLFF.

The CDR3 loop is CASSGGTGSGANVLTF. DNA of the CDR3: TGTGCCAGCAGCGGTGGGACAGGCTCTGGGGCCAACGTCCTGACTTTC. The V call is TRBV5-4, the J call TRBJ2-6; 8 positions match TRBD1. CDR3 size: 16 residues. The V gene end was trimmed by 4 bases and the J gene end by 0 bases; junction bases not matched to a gene: 3. From germline, CDR1 is SGHNT and CDR2 YYREEE (reference sequence).

The chain has TRBV9 and TRBJ2-4, with 7 nucleotides matching TRBD1. CDR1 SGDLS and CDR2 YYNGEE come from the germline V gene. The CDR3 covers 15 residues. The J segment lost 10 bases and the V segment lost 3 bases, leaving 13 bases of the junction unmatched. The CDR3 loop is CASSGTGGGSNIQYF. CDR3 coding DNA: TGTGCCAGCAGCGGGACAGGTGGGGGTAGTAATATTCAGTACTTC.

The chain couples TRBV6-1 to TRBJ1-5; unclear D gene. The germline V gene has CDR1 MNHNS and CDR2 SASEGT. CDR3 size: 14 residues. V lost 3 bases and J 0 bases, leaving 6 bases between the germline ends. CDR3 residues: CASSDVPSNQPQHF. CDR3 DNA: TGTGCCAGCAGTGACGTTCCTAGCAATCAGCCCCAGCATTTT.

V gene TRBV2 combines with J gene TRBJ2-1; weak D call: TRBD2 (6 bases). Germline values: CDR1 SNHLY, CDR2 FYNNEI. The CDR3 consists of 13 residues. Trimming took 9 bases from V and 7 from J, leaving 16 bases between them. The CDR3 region is CAREAVGGNEQFF. The CDR3 DNA sequence: TGTGCCAGAGAAGCAGTGGGGGGAAATGAGCAGTTCTTC.

The chain carries TRBV5-8 and TRBJ2-3; 8 bases are shared with TRBD1. CDR1 is SGHTS, CDR2 YDEGEE, per germline. The ends lost 2 bases at V and 7 bases at J; junction bases unmatched: 9. There are 15 residues in the CDR3. The CDR3 coding sequence is TGTGCCAGCAGCTTCCTGACAGGGGTAACACATACGCAGTATTTT. Amino acid sequence: CASSFLTGVTHTQYF. Based on the CDR3 plus reference TRBV5-8 and TRBJ2-3, the full variable domain is EAGVTQSPTHLIKTRGQQATLRCSPISGHTSVYWYQQALGLGLQFLLWYDEGEERNRGNFPPRFSGRQFPNYSSELNVNALELEDSALYLCASSFLTGVTHTQYFGPGTRLTVL.

The chain links TRBV11-2 to TRBJ1-3; D uncertain. CDR3 length: 15 residues. Germline V gives CDR1 SGHAT, CDR2 FQNNGV. Between the trimmed V and J ends, which lost 5 bases and 0 bases, there was a span of 11 bases. The CDR3 sequence: CASSPAAVSGNTIYF. The CDR3 region has the DNA TGTGCCAGCAGCCCCGCCGCAGTCTCTGGAAACACCATATATTTT.